Following are 11 T cell receptor beta chains from one sample sequenced in a study of T cells in Graves' hyperthyroidism and ophthalmopathy. TCR beta CDR3 regions were amplified from RNA transcripts. Initially, a first-round RT-PCR of the TCR CDR3 employed the HTBI primer set. TCRdb analysed the multiplex PCR reads with MiXCR anew, one entry per CDR3 protein. This table holds approximately 430,000 distinct CDR3 sequences, 15% to 17% found once. Sequenced input: blood. These receptors originate from a woman aged 18-29 years with Graves' hyperthyroidism.

This clonotype was seen a handful of times. The CDR3 region is CAIRDGLGSTEAFF. The CDR3, as DNA: TGTGCCATCCGAGATGGTCTGGGTAGCACTGAAGCTTTCTTT. This sequence joins TRBV10-3 and TRBJ1-1, with D unresolved. The V end lost 8 bases, the J end lost 4 bases, and 17 bases lay between the germline ends. CDR3 size: 14 residues. CDR1 is ENHRY, CDR2 SYGVKD, per germline.

This clonotype was seen ten or more times. V usage is TRBV9 and J usage is TRBJ1-5, with D maybe TRBD1 (5 bases). The germline gives CDR1 SGDLS, CDR2 YYNGEE. Trimming took 4 bases from V and 6 from J, leaving 14 bases between them. The CDR3 has 14 amino acids. This CDR3 is CASSSLRGIQPQHF. The CDR3 DNA sequence: TGTGCCAGCAGCTCCCTCCGGGGGATTCAGCCCCAGCATTTT.

This clonotype occurred many times. The chain employs TRBV4-1 and TRBJ1-1, with 8 bases aligning to TRBD1. V lost 4 bases and J lost 5; bases outside the gene matches: 12. This CDR3 is 16 amino acids long. From germline, CDR1 is MGHRA and CDR2 YSYEKL. CDR3 loop: CASSLWTGSVDTEAFF. The CDR3 DNA reads TGCGCCAGCAGCCTTTGGACAGGGAGTGTGGATACTGAAGCTTTCTTT.

The rearrangement joins TRBV27 to TRBJ1-4, with a possible D match to TRBD1 (6 bases). Trimming cost V 4 bases and J 5 bases, with 14 bases left between them. Germline V CDR1 and CDR2: MNHEY, SMNVEV (reference sequence). The CDR3 has 15 residues. The CDR3 bases are TGTGCCAGCAGTTCGCAGGGGATCTTGAATGAAAAACTGTTTTTT. Translating gives CASSSQGILNEKLFF.

This clonotype was seen ten or more times. Written as DNA, the CDR3 is TGCAGTGCTGCGAGCGGATACAGCTCCTACAATGAGCAGTTCTTC. As protein: CSAASGYSSYNEQFF. The chain couples TRBV20-1 to TRBJ2-1; D might be TRBD2 (5 bases). The germline V gene encodes CDR1 DFQATT and CDR2 SNEGSKA (reference sequence). V was pared by 5 bases and J by 0 bases, with 14 bases between. The CDR3 runs 15 residues.

This clonotype came up many times. The J gene is TRBJ2-5, the V gene TRBV7-9; D remains unclear. CDR1 and CDR2 (germline): SEHNR, FQNEAQ (reference sequence). The ends were cut back, 2 bases at V and 2 bases at J, with 15 bases in the middle. The CDR3 consists of 16 residues. The CDR3 sequence is CASSLSSRSSQETQYF. CDR3 bases: TGTGCCAGCAGCTTATCATCCCGAAGCAGTCAAGAGACCCAGTACTTC.

This clonotype was found many times. The chain links TRBV5-1 to TRBJ2-7; 8 bases match TRBD1. The V gene's germline CDR1 is SGHRS and CDR2 YFSETQ. The CDR3 covers 13 residues. V dropped 3 bases and J dropped 6; count of bases not matched to a gene: 5. The CDR3 coding sequence is TGCGCCAGCAGCTCGCAAGACAGGGGCGAGCAGTACTTC. Translating it yields CASSSQDRGEQYF.

This clonotype showed up many times. V and J are TRBV24-1 and TRBJ2-5; 8 bases are a match to TRBD1. Germline CDR1 reads KGHDR; CDR2 reads SFDVKD. The CDR3 runs 15 residues. The J segment lost 5 bases and the V segment lost 5 bases, leaving 9 bases of the junction unmatched. CDR3 in amino acids: CATSAGTGFSETQYF. Written as DNA, the CDR3 is TGTGCCACCAGTGCCGGGACAGGTTTTTCGGAGACCCAGTACTTC.

The chain has TRBV28 and TRBJ2-7; D might be TRBD1 or TRBD2, each matching 5 bases. Per the germline V gene, CDR1 is MDHEN and CDR2 is SYDVKM. This CDR3 is 17 amino acids long. The ends were cut back, 4 bases at V and 0 bases at J, with 19 bases in the middle. The CDR3 nucleotides are TGTGCCAGCAGTTCGTCCACGGGACGGCCGAGCTCCTACGAGCAGTACTTC. Translation gives CASSSSTGRPSSYEQYF.

This clonotype was seen many times. A much more abundant neighbour one base away suggests this may be a read error. The chain is built from TRBV5-1 and TRBJ2-1; 12 nucleotides agree with TRBD2. The germline gives CDR1 SGHRS, CDR2 YFSETQ. The CDR3 length is 16 residues. DNA for the CDR3: TGCACCAGCAGCCCTCGACTAGCGGGAGTTGGGAATGAGCAGTTCTTC. It translates to CTSSPRLAGVGNEQFF.

This clonotype was seen at least ten times. The chain joins TRBV18 to TRBJ2-7; D remains ambiguous. V was shortened by 0 bases and J by 4 bases, with 7 bases between the two germline ends. Germline CDR1 KGHSH, CDR2 LQKENI. This CDR3 region has 13 residues. CDR3 sequence reads: CASSPPDVYEQYF. The CDR3 DNA reads TGTGCCAGCTCACCACCAGACGTATACGAGCAGTACTTC.